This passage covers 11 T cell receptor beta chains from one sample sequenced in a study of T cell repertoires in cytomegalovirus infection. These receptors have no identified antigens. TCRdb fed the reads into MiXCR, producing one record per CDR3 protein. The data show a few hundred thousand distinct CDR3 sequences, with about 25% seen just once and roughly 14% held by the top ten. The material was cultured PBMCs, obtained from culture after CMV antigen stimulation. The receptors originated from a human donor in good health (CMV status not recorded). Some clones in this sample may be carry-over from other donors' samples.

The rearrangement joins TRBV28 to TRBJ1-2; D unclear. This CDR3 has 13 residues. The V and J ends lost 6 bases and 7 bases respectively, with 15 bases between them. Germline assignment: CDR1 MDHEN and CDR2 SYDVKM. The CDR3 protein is CASSPYSTRGYTF. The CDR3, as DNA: TGTGCCAGCAGCCCTTATTCAACACGTGGCTACACCTTC.

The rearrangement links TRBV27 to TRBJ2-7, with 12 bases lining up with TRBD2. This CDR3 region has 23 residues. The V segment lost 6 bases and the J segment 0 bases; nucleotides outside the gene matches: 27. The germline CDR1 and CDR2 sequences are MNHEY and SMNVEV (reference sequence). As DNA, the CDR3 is TGTGCCAGCAGCACTACGATCCCGCACCAGGGGGCCAGGACTAGCGGGACCTCCTACGAGCAGTACGTC. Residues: CASSTTIPHQGARTSGTSYEQYV.

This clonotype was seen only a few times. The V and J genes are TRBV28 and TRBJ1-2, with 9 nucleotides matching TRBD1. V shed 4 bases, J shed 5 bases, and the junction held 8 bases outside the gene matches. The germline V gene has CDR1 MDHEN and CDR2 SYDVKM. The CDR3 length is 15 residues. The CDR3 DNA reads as TGTGCCAGCAGTTCCTATTCGGGACAGGGATATGGCTACACCTTC. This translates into CASSSYSGQGYGYTF.

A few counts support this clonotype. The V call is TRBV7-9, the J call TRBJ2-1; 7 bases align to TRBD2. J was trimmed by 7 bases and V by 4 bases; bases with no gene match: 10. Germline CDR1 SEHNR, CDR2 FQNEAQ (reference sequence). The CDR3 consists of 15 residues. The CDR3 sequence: CASSSPSQLANEQFF. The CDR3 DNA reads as TGTGCCAGCAGCTCCCCCTCGCAACTAGCGAATGAGCAGTTCTTC.

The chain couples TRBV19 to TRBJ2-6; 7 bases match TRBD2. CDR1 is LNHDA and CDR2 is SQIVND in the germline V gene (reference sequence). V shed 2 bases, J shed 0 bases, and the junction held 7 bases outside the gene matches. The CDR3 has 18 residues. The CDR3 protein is CASSIIPGGTSGANVLTF. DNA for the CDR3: TGTGCCAGTAGTATAATTCCGGGGGGAACCTCTGGGGCCAACGTCCTGACTTTC.

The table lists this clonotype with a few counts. CDR3 sequence: CASSPRSAGNYEQYF. As DNA, the CDR3 is TGTGCCAGCTCACCACGAAGCGCAGGAAACTACGAGCAGTACTTC. The rearrangement joins TRBV18 to TRBJ2-7, with D unresolved. CDR1 KGHSH and CDR2 LQKENI come from the germline V gene. The V end lost 1 base, the J end lost 3 bases, and 13 bases lay between the germline ends. CDR3 length equals 15 residues.

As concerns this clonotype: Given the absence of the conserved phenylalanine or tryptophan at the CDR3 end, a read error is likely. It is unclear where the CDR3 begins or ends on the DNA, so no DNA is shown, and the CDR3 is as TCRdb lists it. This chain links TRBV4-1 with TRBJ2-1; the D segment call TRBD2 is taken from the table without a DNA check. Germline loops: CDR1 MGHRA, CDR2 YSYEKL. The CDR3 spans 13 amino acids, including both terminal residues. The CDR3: CASSQDAASGPTV.

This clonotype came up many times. CDR3 bases: TGTGCCAGCAGCTTAGTTGTCGGGACTAGCGGGGGCCCCTACGAGCAGTACGTC. It specifies CASSLVVGTSGGPYEQYV. V usage is TRBV7-2 and J usage is TRBJ2-7; 14 bases line up with TRBD2. This CDR3 comprises 18 residues. V lost 1 base and J lost 2; bases outside the gene matches: 7. CDR1 is SGHTA and CDR2 is FQGNSA in the germline V gene.

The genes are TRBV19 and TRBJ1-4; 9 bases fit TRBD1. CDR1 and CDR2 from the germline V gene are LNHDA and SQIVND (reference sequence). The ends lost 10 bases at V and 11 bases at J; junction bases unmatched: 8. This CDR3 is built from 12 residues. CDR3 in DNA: TGTGCCACTGACAGGGGGGTAGGGAAACTGTTTTTT. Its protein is CATDRGVGKLFF. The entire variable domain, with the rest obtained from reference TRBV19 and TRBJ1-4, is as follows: DGGITQSPKYLFRKEGQNVTLSCEQNLNHDAMYWYRQDPGQGLRLIYYSQIVNDFQKGDIAEGYSVSREKKESFPLTVTSAQKNPTAFYLCATDRGVGKLFFGSGTQLSVL.

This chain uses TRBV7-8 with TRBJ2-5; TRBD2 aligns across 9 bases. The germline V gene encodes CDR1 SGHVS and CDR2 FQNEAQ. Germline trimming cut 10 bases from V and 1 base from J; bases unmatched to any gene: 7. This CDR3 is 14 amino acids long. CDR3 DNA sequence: TGTGCCATCGGTAGCGGGAGTGTCCAAGAGACCCAGTACTTC. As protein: CAIGSGSVQETQYF.

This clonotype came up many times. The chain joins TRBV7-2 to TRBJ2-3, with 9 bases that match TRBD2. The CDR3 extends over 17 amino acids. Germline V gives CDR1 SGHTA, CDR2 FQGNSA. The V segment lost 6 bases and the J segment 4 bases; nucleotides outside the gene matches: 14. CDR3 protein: CASRNLVIAGVPDTQYF. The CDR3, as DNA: TGTGCCAGCAGAAACCTGGTGATAGCGGGAGTCCCAGATACGCAGTATTTT.